The 32 T cell receptor beta chains below were found in one sample sequenced in a study of cytomegalovirus exposure and HLA in healthy donors. Primers: 60 Vbeta forward and 13 Jbeta reverse. Data came from immunoSEQ multiplex PCR; TCRdb stores just in-frame clones and leaves some out. The table includes around 150,000 clones, more than 65% detected once. Sequencing was carried out using PBMCs. Every receptor here comes from a middle-aged man in good health and CMV-seropositive.

V is TRBV28 and J is TRBJ2-7, with D perhaps TRBD2 (5 bases). Per the germline V gene, CDR1 is MDHEN and CDR2 is SYDVKM. The CDR3 covers 12 residues. V lost 4 bases and J lost 3, with 7 bases in between. The CDR3 DNA is TGTGCCAGCAGTTCGAGGGTCTACGAGCAGTACGTC. This translates into CASSSRVYEQYV.

The chain uses TRBV27 and TRBJ2-3, with 9 bases lining up with TRBD2. The CDR3 is 14 amino acids. The germline gives CDR1 MNHEY, CDR2 SMNVEV (reference sequence). In DNA form, the CDR3 reads TGTGCGACGACAAGGACTAGCGGCACAGATACGCAGTATTTT. This codes for CATTRTSGTDTQYF.

The V gene is TRBV5-1, the J gene TRBJ1-1; D uncertain. The V end lost 0 bases, the J end lost 4 bases, and 13 bases lay between the germline ends. Germline V gene sequence: CDR1 SGHRS, CDR2 YFSETQ. This CDR3 has 15 amino acids. The CDR3 bases are TGCGCCAGCAGCTTGGGCGGGGTGATGGGCACTGAAGCTTTCTTT. Protein sequence: CASSLGGVMGTEAFF.

The J gene is TRBJ1-3, the V gene TRBV9, with TRBD1 identical over 7 bases. The CDR3 has 16 amino acids. The V gene end was trimmed by 0 bases and the J gene end by 0 bases; junction bases not matched to a gene: 3. CDR1 is SGDLS, CDR2 YYNGEE, per germline. CDR3 protein: CASSVAGQHSGNTIYF. As DNA, the CDR3 is TGTGCCAGCAGCGTAGCGGGACAGCACTCTGGAAACACCATATATTTT.

The chain combines TRBV19 with TRBJ1-4, with D possibly TRBD1 on 5 matching bases. Germline assignment: CDR1 LNHDA and CDR2 SQIVND (reference sequence). Trimming removed 7 bases from V and 5 bases from J, with 14 bases in between. CDR3 length: 14 residues. The DNA of the CDR3 is TGTGCCAGTACCCTCGGGGGAACCAATGAAAAACTGTTTTTT. Translating it yields CASTLGGTNEKLFF.

The J gene is TRBJ2-1, the V gene TRBV11-2, with 8 bases matching TRBD1. The CDR3 sequence is 16 residues long. CDR1 is SGHAT and CDR2 is FQNNGV in the germline V gene. V lost 5 bases and J lost 2; bases outside the gene matches: 8. CDR3 residues: CASSTGRGLAYNEQFF. CDR3 coding DNA: TGTGCCAGCAGCACCGGCAGGGGGCTCGCCTACAATGAGCAGTTCTTC.

This clone showed up just once. The genes are TRBV6-5 and TRBJ1-1; TRBD1 might be the D (6 bases). The V and J ends lost 2 bases and 2 bases respectively, with 12 bases between them. The germline CDR1 and CDR2 sequences are MNHEY and SVGAGI. The CDR3 covers 15 residues. CDR3 in DNA: TGTGCCAGCAGTTACGAGGGGGGGGCTAACACTGAAGCTTTCTTT. This encodes CASSYEGGANTEAFF.

The CDR3 DNA is TGTGCCAGCAGTCCTACCGGGACAGGGAGCCTGGAAGTCTACACCTTC. Its translation: CASSPTGTGSLEVYTF. The chain uses TRBV6-6 and TRBJ1-2; 9 nucleotides align to TRBD1. CDR3 length: 16 residues. Germline V gives CDR1 MNHNY, CDR2 SVGAGI (reference sequence). V was pared by 5 bases and J by 10 bases, with 17 bases of the junction left unmatched.

J is TRBJ2-1 and V is TRBV27, with TRBD2 matching over 7 bases. The germline V gene has CDR1 MNHEY and CDR2 SMNVEV (reference sequence). The CDR3 runs to 16 residues. Trimming removed 2 bases from V and 4 bases from J; junction bases left unmatched: 8. CDR3 in DNA: TGTGCCAGCAGTTTAGGGGGGGACTGGAGGTACAATGAGCAGTTCTTC. This translates into CASSLGGDWRYNEQFF.

In this sample, this clone turned up once. The chain couples TRBV6-5 to TRBJ2-2; 7 bases match TRBD1. The CDR3 is made up of 15 amino acids. Per germline, CDR1 MNHEY and CDR2 SVGAGI. J was trimmed by 3 bases and V by 6 bases; bases with no gene match: 7. As DNA, the CDR3 is TGTGCCAGCAGAAACCGGGACAGTTACACCGGGGAGCTGTTTTTT. This translates into CASRNRDSYTGELFF.

Worth noting for this clone: At one end, the junction sequence differs from germline, possibly due to a read error. In the same sample, other DNA sequences code for this CDR3. The V call is TRBV5-1, the J call TRBJ1-6; 7 bases map to TRBD1. CDR3 length equals 16 residues. Germline V CDR1 and CDR2: SGHRS, YFSETQ. The CDR3: CASRPAGTEINSPLHF. The CDR3 DNA sequence: TGCGCCAGCAGACCTGCCGGGACAGAAATTAATTCACCCCTCCACTTC.

The chain recombines TRBV5-6 with TRBJ2-2; tentative D call: TRBD1 (6 bases). The CDR3 runs 16 residues. The germline CDR1 and CDR2 sequences are SGHDT and YYEEEE. The V gene lost 2 bases and the J gene lost 4 bases, with 15 bases spanning the gap. The DNA for the CDR3 is TGTGCCAGCAGCTTACCCGGGACACTCACCACCGGGGAGCTGTTTTTT. This encodes CASSLPGTLTTGELFF. The variable domain in full, completed from reference TRBV5-6 and TRBJ2-2, reads DAGVTQSPTHLIKTRGQQVTLRCSPKSGHDTVSWYQQALGQGPQFIFQYYEEEERQRGNFPDRFSGHQFPNYSSELNVNALLLGDSALYLCASSLPGTLTTGELFFGEGSRLTVL.

V and J are TRBV27 and TRBJ1-6, with a tentative D call TRBD1 (5 bases). V was cut by 1 base and J by 0 bases, with 10 bases left in between. CDR1 MNHEY and CDR2 SMNVEV come from the germline V gene (reference sequence). The CDR3 extends over 17 amino acids. CDR3 loop: CASSLFRGSSYNSPLHF. The CDR3 DNA is TGTGCCAGCAGTTTATTTCGGGGGAGCTCCTATAATTCACCCCTCCACTTT.

This sequence joins TRBV4-2 and TRBJ2-1; the match to TRBD2 covers 10 bases. Per the germline V gene, CDR1 is LGHNA and CDR2 is YNFKEQ. V shed 2 bases, J shed 9 bases, and the junction held 10 bases outside the gene matches. The CDR3 consists of 16 residues. The CDR3 DNA sequence: TGTGCCAGCAGCCAACTGGGGACTAGCGTGGCTGGTGAGCAGTTCTTC. Its protein product is CASSQLGTSVAGEQFF.

The V and J genes are TRBV6-5 and TRBJ2-5, with 11 bases aligning to TRBD1. The CDR3 is made up of 14 amino acids. The V and J ends lost 2 bases and 5 bases, in that order; junction bases with no gene match: 1. Germline CDR1 and CDR2: MNHEY and SVGAGI. The CDR3 loop is CASSYGTGGETQYF. CDR3 bases: TGTGCCAGCAGTTACGGGACAGGGGGGGAGACCCAGTACTTC.

This sequence joins TRBV9 and TRBJ1-1, with a possible D match to TRBD1 (5 bases). The CDR3 is 15 residues long. Germline CDR1 and CDR2: SGDLS and YYNGEE. V was pared by 3 bases and J by 1 base, with 13 bases between. CDR3 residues: CASSAVTAGNTEAFF. For the CDR3, the DNA is TGTGCCAGCAGCGCCGTGACAGCAGGGAACACTGAAGCTTTCTTT.

J is TRBJ2-1 and V is TRBV5-1, with a weak D call TRBD2 (7 bases). The CDR3 is 14 residues long. Per the germline V gene, CDR1 is SGHRS and CDR2 is YFSETQ. Trimming removed 1 base at V and 9 bases at J, with 14 bases between. The CDR3 loop reads CASSLNRGGGEQFF. CDR3 sequence (DNA): TGCGCCAGCAGCTTGAATAGGGGGGGTGGTGAGCAGTTCTTC.

The rearrangement links TRBV5-6 to TRBJ2-1; D gene ambiguous. The CDR3 is 12 amino acids. V shed 2 bases and J shed 9 bases, with 9 bases lying between them. Germline V lookup: CDR1 SGHDT, CDR2 YYEEEE. As DNA, the CDR3 is TGTGCCAGCAGCTTTCTAATCACTGAGCAGTTCTTC. This gives the protein CASSFLITEQFF.

This chain joins TRBV5-1 and TRBJ2-1, with 10 bases that match TRBD2. With V trimmed by 1 base and J by 0 bases, 10 bases remained unmatched. The CDR3 runs to 19 residues. Germline lookup yields CDR1 SGHRS and CDR2 YFSETQ. CDR3 loop: CASSLRATSGLISYNEQFF. Written as DNA, the CDR3 is TGCGCCAGCAGCTTGCGGGCGACTAGCGGGCTTATCTCCTACAATGAGCAGTTCTTC.

The chain is built from TRBV5-4 and TRBJ2-1; unclear D gene. The V gene's germline CDR1 is SGHNT and CDR2 YYREEE (reference sequence). The CDR3 has 13 amino acids. Trimming cost V 0 bases and J 4 bases, with 5 bases left between them. The CDR3 protein is CASSLALYNEQFF. The CDR3 DNA reads as TGTGCCAGCAGCTTGGCTCTTTACAATGAGCAGTTCTTC. The entire variable domain, with the rest obtained from reference TRBV5-4 and TRBJ2-1, is as follows: ETGVTQSPTHLIKTRGQQVTLRCSSQSGHNTVSWYQQALGQGPQFIFQYYREEENGRGNFPPRFSGLQFPNYSSELNVNALELDDSALYLCASSLALYNEQFFGPGTRLTVL.

The chain is built from TRBV6-1 and TRBJ1-5; 7 positions match TRBD1. The CDR3 loop spans 15 amino acids. The V gene's germline CDR1 is MNHNS and CDR2 SASEGT. V gave up 8 bases and J gave up 0 bases; unmatched junction bases: 7. The CDR3 nucleotides are TGTGCCAGCCTTGGGACAGTTTATAGCAATCAGCCCCAGCATTTT. This gives the protein CASLGTVYSNQPQHF.

The chain recombines TRBV5-6 with TRBJ1-5, with TRBD1 identical over 7 bases. The germline V gene encodes CDR1 SGHDT and CDR2 YYEEEE. This CDR3 region has 14 residues. The V segment lost 2 bases and the J segment 6 bases; nucleotides outside the gene matches: 5. This CDR3 reads CASSLGGPSQPQHF. Here the CDR3 DNA reads TGTGCCAGCAGCTTAGGGGGCCCCAGTCAGCCCCAGCATTTT.

The rearrangement joins TRBV7-9 to TRBJ2-7; D perhaps matches TRBD2 (5 bases). CDR1 and CDR2 (germline): SEHNR, FQNEAQ (reference sequence). The CDR3 is 13 residues long. V was clipped by 1 base and J by 6 bases, with 10 bases between them. The chain's CDR3 is CASSLVLASEQYF. The CDR3 bases are TGTGCCAGCAGCTTAGTTCTAGCATCCGAGCAGTACTTC.

This CDR3 reads CASSPLKIAGKETQYF. The CDR3 coding sequence is TGTGCCAGCAGCCCCCTCAAGATAGCGGGTAAAGAGACCCAGTACTTC. The chain recombines TRBV7-9 with TRBJ2-5; 7 bases are shared with TRBD2. CDR3 size: 16 residues. Germline CDR1 SEHNR, CDR2 FQNEAQ (reference sequence). V lost 5 bases and J lost 3; bases outside the gene matches: 12.

CDR3 coding DNA: TGTGCCAGCAGCGTAGGAGAGGGGAGGGAAAAACTGTTTTTT. Translation gives CASSVGEGREKLFF. The chain employs TRBV9 and TRBJ1-4; D may be TRBD1 (5 bases). CDR1 and CDR2 from the germline V gene are SGDLS and YYNGEE. Trimming shortened V by 0 bases and J by 8 bases, and 11 bases separated the two germline ends. The CDR3 is 14 residues long.

This sequence joins TRBV6-5 and TRBJ1-1, with unresolved D. CDR1 MNHEY and CDR2 SVGAGI come from the germline V gene. The ends were cut back, 6 bases at V and 0 bases at J, with 14 bases in the middle. The CDR3 consists of 15 residues. CDR3 in amino acids: CASSFSALMNTEAFF. CDR3 bases: TGTGCCAGCAGCTTCAGCGCTCTCATGAACACTGAAGCTTTCTTT.

The chain has TRBV6-1 and TRBJ2-3; 7 bases map to TRBD1. Germline V CDR1 and CDR2: MNHNS, SASEGT. This CDR3 spans 14 amino acids. Trimming at V came to 7 bases and at J to 1 base, leaving 5 bases not matched to a gene. CDR3 in DNA: TGTGCCAGCAACCAGGGACAGCGCACAGATACGCAGTATTTT. This gives the protein CASNQGQRTDTQYF.

The chain recombines TRBV9 with TRBJ2-5; D might be TRBD2 (5 bases). The germline gives CDR1 SGDLS, CDR2 YYNGEE. Trimming removed 3 bases from V and 3 bases from J, with 12 bases in between. There are 14 residues in the CDR3. This chain's CDR3 is CASSARTREETQYF. The CDR3 DNA follows: TGTGCCAGCAGCGCCAGAACTAGGGAAGAGACCCAGTACTTC.

The chain combines TRBV29-1 with TRBJ2-7; TRBD1 matches 8 bases. The CDR3 length is 12 residues. The germline V gene has CDR1 SQVTM and CDR2 ANQGSEA. Germline trimming cut 4 bases from V and 6 bases from J; bases unmatched to any gene: 5. CDR3 protein: CSVVGQGAEQYF. The CDR3 DNA follows: TGCAGCGTTGTTGGCCAGGGGGCCGAGCAGTACTTC.

The gene calls are TRBV5-6 and TRBJ1-6; 7 positions agree with TRBD1. This CDR3 is built from 15 residues. Germline V gives CDR1 SGHDT, CDR2 YYEEEE. The V and J ends lost 5 bases and 4 bases, in that order; junction bases with no gene match: 6. The CDR3 sequence: CASSPGTVYNSPLHF. The CDR3 nucleotides are TGTGCCAGCAGTCCCGGGACAGTATATAATTCACCCCTCCACTTT.

The J gene is TRBJ2-2, the V gene TRBV18; D may be TRBD1 (5 bases). The CDR3 contains 16 residues. V was cut by 1 base and J by 2 bases, with 11 bases left in between. Germline CDR1 reads KGHSH; CDR2 reads LQKENI. CDR3 sequence reads: CASSPLNQGNTGELFF. The CDR3 DNA reads TGTGCCAGCTCACCACTGAATCAGGGTAACACCGGGGAGCTGTTTTTT.

The chain is built from TRBV6-5 and TRBJ2-1, with 8 bases matching TRBD2. The V gene's germline CDR1 is MNHEY and CDR2 SVGAGI. J lost 3 bases, V lost 5 bases, and 3 bases had no gene match. The CDR3 runs to 14 residues. This chain's CDR3 is CASSRGGSYNEQFF. Here the CDR3 DNA reads TGTGCCAGCAGTCGGGGGGGCAGCTACAATGAGCAGTTCTTC.